The 29 T cell receptor beta chains presented below share a single source sample, sequenced in a study of OX40 agonist ivuxolimab in advanced cancers. Only in-frame clones appear in the TCRdb table, and some are missing; sequencing was by immunoSEQ multiplex PCR. Of some 140,000 clones listed, 85% to 95% are singletons. The material sequenced was CD4+ or CD8+ T cells sorted from blood, taken in a trial of the OX40 agonist ivuxolimab. The receptors come from an adult with an advanced solid tumor such as melanoma, head and neck, liver or kidney cancer.

This rearrangement joins TRBV9 to TRBJ2-2; D not certain. The CDR3 runs to 15 residues. Trimming stripped 4 bases from V and 5 bases from J, with 15 bases between. CDR1 is SGDLS, CDR2 YYNGEE, per germline. This chain's CDR3 is CASSPRGVTTGELFF. The CDR3 DNA reads as TGTGCCAGCAGCCCCCGTGGTGTTACAACCGGGGAGCTGTTTTTT.

This clone was counted between two and nine times. At one end, the junction sequence differs from germline, possibly due to a read error. The chain is built from TRBV19 and TRBJ1-1; 9 nucleotides agree with TRBD1. Germline lookup yields CDR1 LNHDA and CDR2 SQIVND (reference sequence). The CDR3 extends over 15 amino acids. The CDR3, as DNA: TGTGCTAGTAGAAGGACAGGGGTTTCGGGGACTGAAGCTTTCTTT. This sequence encodes CASRRTGVSGTEAFF.

The chain employs TRBV19 and TRBJ1-1; D perhaps matches TRBD1 (5 bases). This CDR3 is built from 13 residues. The V gene's germline CDR1 is LNHDA and CDR2 SQIVND (reference sequence). V shed 3 bases and J shed 5 bases, with 10 bases lying between them. CDR3 in amino acids: CASSIVGRTEAFF. CDR3 DNA: TGTGCCAGTAGTATTGTGGGGCGTACTGAAGCTTTCTTT. Variable domain in full (rest from reference TRBV19 and TRBJ1-1): DGGITQSPKYLFRKEGQNVTLSCEQNLNHDAMYWYRQDPGQGLRLIYYSQIVNDFQKGDIAEGYSVSREKKESFPLTVTSAQKNPTAFYLCASSIVGRTEAFFGQGTRLTVV.

The chain recombines TRBV27 with TRBJ2-1, with no clear D. The germline V and J ends were trimmed by 2 bases and 9 bases, with 26 bases remaining between them. Germline CDR1 is MNHEY and CDR2 is SMNVEV (reference sequence). The CDR3 sequence is 18 residues long. CDR3 bases: TGTGCCAGCAGTTTACAGGACCTCAGGATTAGTAAGGCCGGTGAGCAGTTCTTC. Amino acid sequence: CASSLQDLRISKAGEQFF.

The chain links TRBV6-4 to TRBJ2-2, with D unresolved. V was clipped by 0 bases and J by 6 bases, with 8 bases between them. This CDR3 has 14 residues. Germline V CDR1 and CDR2: MRHNA, SNTAGT. Here the CDR3 reads CASSDSGGAGELFF. CDR3 bases: TGTGCCAGCAGTGACTCGGGTGGAGCCGGGGAGCTGTTTTTT.

The chain links TRBV9 to TRBJ1-5; 12 bases line up with TRBD1. The CDR3 spans 17 residues. Germline assignment: CDR1 SGDLS and CDR2 YYNGEE. Trimming cost V 3 bases and J 2 bases; bases outside gene matches: 6. CDR3 DNA sequence: TGTGCCAGCAGCGCGACCGGGACAGGGGGCGGCAATCAGCCCCAGCATTTT. Its translation is CASSATGTGGGNQPQHF.

The chain joins TRBV2 to TRBJ2-7, with a possible D match to TRBD2 (6 bases). Germline V gene lookup returns CDR1 SNHLY and CDR2 FYNNEI. Trimming took off 5 bases at V and 0 bases at J, with 14 bases between the two ends. The CDR3 is made up of 15 amino acids. DNA for the CDR3: TGTGCCAGCAGTTACGGGACTGACAGCTCCTACGAGCAGTACTTC. It specifies CASSYGTDSSYEQYF.

The chain combines TRBV19 with TRBJ1-2; D is ambiguous. The germline V and J ends were trimmed by 5 bases and 4 bases, with 14 bases remaining between them. The CDR3 covers 14 residues. Germline V gene data show CDR1 as LNHDA and CDR2 as SQIVND (reference sequence). Written as DNA, the CDR3 is TGTGCCAGTAGTGTGGGGAGGGCGCCCTATGGCTACACCTTC. Translating gives CASSVGRAPYGYTF.

The rearrangement uses TRBV6-6 and TRBJ2-2; D call uncertain. Germline V gene data show CDR1 as MNHNY and CDR2 as SVGAGI (reference sequence). The CDR3 runs 16 residues. V was trimmed by 8 bases and J by 0 bases, leaving 16 bases between them. The CDR3 DNA sequence: TGTGCCAGCCTTGGAAGGACGCACGCGAACACCGGGGAGCTGTTTTTT. This gives the protein CASLGRTHANTGELFF.

This chain joins TRBV6-5 and TRBJ2-7; D is possibly TRBD2 (5 bases). The CDR3 runs 12 residues. Germline V gene lookup returns CDR1 MNHEY and CDR2 SVGAGI. Trimming pared 11 bases from V and 0 bases from J, leaving 11 bases between. The CDR3 DNA reads as TGTGCCGTCGGGGATTACTCCTACGAGCAGTACTTC. Amino acid sequence: CAVGDYSYEQYF.

The chain combines TRBV28 with TRBJ1-5; TRBD1 is a possible D gene (5 bases). Trimming took off 1 base at V and 8 bases at J, with 12 bases between the two ends. This CDR3 spans 14 amino acids. Germline V gene data show CDR1 as MDHEN and CDR2 as SYDVKM. The CDR3 region has the DNA TGTGCCAGCAGTTTATCGCAGGGCAGGGAGCCCCAGCATTTT. It codes for CASSLSQGREPQHF.

This chain links TRBV6-4 with TRBJ2-6; D gene unclear. This CDR3 is 16 amino acids long. The germline V gene has CDR1 MRHNA and CDR2 SNTAGT. V lost 5 bases and J 4 bases, leaving 15 bases between the germline ends. This chain's CDR3 is CASSLFEARGANVLTF. CDR3 DNA sequence: TGTGCCAGCAGTCTTTTCGAAGCCCGCGGGGCCAACGTCCTGACTTTC.

V gene TRBV7-2 combines with J gene TRBJ1-4, with unresolved D. The CDR3 length is 14 residues. Germline CDR1 and CDR2: SGHTA and FQGNSA. Trimming left V 3 bases short and J 5 bases short, with 10 bases between. The CDR3 region is CASSLGSLNEKLFF. DNA for the CDR3: TGTGCCAGCAGCTTGGGATCCTTGAATGAAAAACTGTTTTTT.

This rearrangement joins TRBV5-5 to TRBJ2-7; unclear D gene. Germline-derived CDR1 and CDR2 are SGHKS and YYEKEE (reference sequence). Trimming stripped 3 bases from V and 0 bases from J, with 7 bases between. The length of the CDR3 is 13 residues. CDR3 DNA: TGTGCCAGCAGCTCCTTGGTCTCCTACGAGCAGTACTTC. It yields the protein CASSSLVSYEQYF.

This chain joins TRBV28 and TRBJ2-6; possible D gene TRBD2, 5 bases. V lost 3 bases and J 4 bases, leaving 13 bases between the germline ends. Germline CDR1 and CDR2: MDHEN and SYDVKM. The CDR3 covers 16 residues. CDR3 nucleotide sequence: TGTGCCAGCAGTTTTCGAGGGCTGACAGGGGCCAACGTCCTGACTTTC. This gives the protein CASSFRGLTGANVLTF. Together with reference TRBV28 and TRBJ2-6, the CDR3 gives the full variable domain: DVKVTQSSRYLVKRTGEKVFLECVQDMDHENMFWYRQDPGLGLRLIYFSYDVKMKEKGDIPEGYSVSREKKERFSLILESASTNQTSMYLCASSFRGLTGANVLTFGAGSRLTVL.

CDR3 nucleotides: TGTGCCAGCAGCCCCCGTTTGGGGGGCGGAGAGACCCAGTACTTC. Amino acid sequence: CASSPRLGGGETQYF. The chain uses TRBV7-2 and TRBJ2-5; D might be TRBD1 or TRBD2, each matching 6 bases. V was trimmed by 5 bases and J by 4 bases, leaving 17 bases between them. Germline CDR1 SGHTA, CDR2 FQGNSA. This CDR3 spans 15 amino acids.

The rearrangement uses TRBV5-1 and TRBJ1-6; D is possibly TRBD1 (5 bases). In germline, CDR1 is SGHRS, CDR2 YFSETQ. The CDR3 has 14 residues. With 1 base removed from V and 8 bases from J, the gap between germline ends came to 10 bases. The CDR3 reads CASSLSGADSPLHF. The CDR3 DNA reads as TGCGCCAGCAGCTTGAGCGGGGCGGATTCACCCCTCCACTTT.

The J gene is TRBJ1-1, the V gene TRBV6-4, with 8 bases that match TRBD1. This CDR3 contains 13 residues. The V gene end was trimmed by 5 bases and the J gene end by 4 bases; junction bases not matched to a gene: 3. The V gene's germline CDR1 is MRHNA and CDR2 SNTAGT. As DNA, the CDR3 is TGTGCCAGCAGTCCCGGACAGGGCACTGAAGCTTTCTTT. Translation: CASSPGQGTEAFF.

The chain uses TRBV19 and TRBJ2-2; D is possibly TRBD1 (6 bases). V was pared by 0 bases and J by 0 bases, with 11 bases between. This CDR3 has 17 amino acids. Per the germline V gene, CDR1 is LNHDA and CDR2 is SQIVND (reference sequence). CDR3 in amino acids: CASSIESGHSNTGELFF. The CDR3 bases are TGTGCCAGTAGTATAGAATCGGGACATTCGAACACCGGGGAGCTGTTTTTT.

V and J are TRBV10-3 and TRBJ1-5, with TRBD1 matching over 10 bases. V lost 4 bases and J lost 5; bases outside the gene matches: 2. The CDR3 has 14 amino acids. Germline V gene lookup returns CDR1 ENHRY and CDR2 SYGVKD. The CDR3 sequence: CAISGTGGDQPQHF. The CDR3 nucleotides read TGTGCCATCAGTGGGACAGGGGGTGATCAGCCCCAGCATTTT.

The chain employs TRBV4-1 and TRBJ2-2; TRBD2 agrees at 9 bases. This CDR3 has 18 residues. The V segment lost 4 bases and the J segment 1 base; nucleotides outside the gene matches: 10. Germline V gene data show CDR1 as MGHRA and CDR2 as YSYEKL. CDR3 residues: CASSPRAGGSVNTGELFF. CDR3 nucleotide sequence: TGCGCCAGCAGCCCCCGAGCGGGGGGCTCCGTGAACACCGGGGAGCTGTTTTTT.

The CDR3 loop reads CASSTQGASYEQYF. The CDR3 coding sequence is TGTGCCAGCAGCACACAGGGGGCTTCCTACGAGCAGTACTTC. V is TRBV11-3 and J is TRBJ2-7; 9 bases line up with TRBD1. Unmatched junction bases numbered 3, after V lost 5 bases and J lost 1 base. Germline CDR1 is SGHNT and CDR2 is YENEEA. The CDR3 contains 14 residues.

The rearrangement joins TRBV29-1 to TRBJ2-3; D perhaps matches TRBD2 (5 bases). This CDR3 has 14 residues. Trimming removed 5 bases at V and 5 bases at J, with 17 bases between. Germline-derived CDR1 and CDR2 are SQVTM and ANQGSEA. Here the CDR3 DNA reads TGCAGCGTTCGTACTAGGGCCTCGATAGATACGCAGTATTTT. Protein: CSVRTRASIDTQYF.

For the CDR3, the DNA is TGCGCCAGCAGCTTGGCGAGGCCTAATGAAAAACTGTTTTTT. Protein: CASSLARPNEKLFF. The chain carries TRBV5-1 and TRBJ1-4; no definite D call. Trimming pared 0 bases from V and 3 bases from J, leaving 6 bases between. The germline V gene has CDR1 SGHRS and CDR2 YFSETQ. The CDR3 sequence is 14 residues long.

The chain couples TRBV2 to TRBJ1-3; tentatively, D is TRBD1 (5 bases). The V gene's germline CDR1 is SNHLY and CDR2 FYNNEI. V was pared by 9 bases and J by 4 bases, with 19 bases between. The CDR3 has 15 residues. CDR3 nucleotides: TGTGCCAGTAGTCTCTCAGGTGGGACGGGAAACACCATATATTTT. Amino acids: CASSLSGGTGNTIYF. Combining the CDR3 with reference TRBV2 and TRBJ1-3 gives the whole variable domain EPEVTQTPSHQVTQMGQEVILRCVPISNHLYFYWYRQILGQKVEFLVSFYNNEISEKSEIFDDQFSVERPDGSNFTLKIRSTKLEDSAMYFCASSLSGGTGNTIYFGEGSWLTVV.

This clone was counted between two and nine times. The J gene is TRBJ1-1, the V gene TRBV10-3; 7 bases agree with TRBD1. The V gene's germline CDR1 is ENHRY and CDR2 SYGVKD. The CDR3 extends over 13 amino acids. Unmatched junction bases numbered 4, after V lost 8 bases and J lost 1 base. The CDR3 sequence: CAIGGTANTEAFF. In DNA form, the CDR3 reads TGTGCCATCGGAGGGACAGCGAACACTGAAGCTTTCTTT.

This chain links TRBV29-1 with TRBJ2-3; no reliable D call. The CDR3 contains 14 residues. Germline CDR1 SQVTM, CDR2 ANQGSEA. The V end lost 4 bases, the J end lost 3 bases, and 14 bases lay between the germline ends. The CDR3 here is CSVVGQVWTDTQYF. The CDR3, as DNA: TGCAGCGTTGTTGGGCAGGTTTGGACAGATACGCAGTATTTT.

Only one count was recorded for this clone. The chain couples TRBV7-3 to TRBJ2-7; D is unresolved. CDR1 is SGHTA and CDR2 is FQGTGA in the germline V gene. The CDR3 consists of 12 residues. The V end lost 3 bases, the J end lost 6 bases, and 9 bases lay between the germline ends. As DNA, the CDR3 is TGTGCCAGCAGCTTTCCCCCCTCCGAGCAGTACTTC. Its translation is CASSFPPSEQYF.

This chain links TRBV28 with TRBJ1-5; D gene ambiguous. V was trimmed by 7 bases and J by 6 bases, leaving 13 bases between them. Germline CDR1 is MDHEN and CDR2 is SYDVKM. The CDR3 has 13 amino acids. The CDR3 DNA is TGTGCCAGCAAACAAGGGTCCGCTCAGCCCCAGCATTTT. Translating gives CASKQGSAQPQHF.